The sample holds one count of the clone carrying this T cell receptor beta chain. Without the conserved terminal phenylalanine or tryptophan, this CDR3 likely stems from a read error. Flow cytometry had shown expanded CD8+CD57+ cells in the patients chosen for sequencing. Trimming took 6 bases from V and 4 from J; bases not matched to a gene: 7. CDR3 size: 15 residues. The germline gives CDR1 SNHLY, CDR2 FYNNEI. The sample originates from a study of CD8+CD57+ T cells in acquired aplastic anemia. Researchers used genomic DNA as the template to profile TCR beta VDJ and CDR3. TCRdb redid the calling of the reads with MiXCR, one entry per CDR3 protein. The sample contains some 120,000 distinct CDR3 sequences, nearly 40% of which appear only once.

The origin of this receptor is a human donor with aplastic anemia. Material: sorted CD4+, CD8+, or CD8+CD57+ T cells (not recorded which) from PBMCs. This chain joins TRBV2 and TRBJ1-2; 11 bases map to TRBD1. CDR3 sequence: CASSRWDRGFYGYTS. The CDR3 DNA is TGTGCCAGCAGCCGGTGGGACAGGGGGTTCTATGGCTACACCTCC.